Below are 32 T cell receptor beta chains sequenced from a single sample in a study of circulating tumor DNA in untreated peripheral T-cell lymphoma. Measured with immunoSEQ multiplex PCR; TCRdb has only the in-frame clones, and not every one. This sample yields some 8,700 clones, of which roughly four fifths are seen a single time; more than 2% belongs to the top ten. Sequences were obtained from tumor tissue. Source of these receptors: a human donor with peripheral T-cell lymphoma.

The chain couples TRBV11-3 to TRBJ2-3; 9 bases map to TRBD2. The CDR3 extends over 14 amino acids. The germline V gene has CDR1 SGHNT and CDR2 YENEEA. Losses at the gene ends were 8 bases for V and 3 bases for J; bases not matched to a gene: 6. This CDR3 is CASVTGLATDTQYF. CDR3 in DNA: TGTGCCAGCGTAACGGGACTAGCTACAGATACGCAGTATTTT.

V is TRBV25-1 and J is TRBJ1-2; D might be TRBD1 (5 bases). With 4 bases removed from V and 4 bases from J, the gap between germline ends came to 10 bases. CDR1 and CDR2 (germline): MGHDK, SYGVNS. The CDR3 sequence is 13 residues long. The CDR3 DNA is TGTGCCAGCAGTGTGGGGGGAGCCTATGGCTACACCTTC. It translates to CASSVGGAYGYTF.

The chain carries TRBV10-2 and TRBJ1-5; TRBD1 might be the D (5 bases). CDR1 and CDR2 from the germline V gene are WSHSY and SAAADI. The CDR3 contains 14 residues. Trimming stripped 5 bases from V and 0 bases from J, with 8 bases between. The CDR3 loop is CASSPTDSNQPQHF. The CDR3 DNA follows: TGCGCCAGCAGTCCGACAGATAGCAATCAGCCCCAGCATTTT.

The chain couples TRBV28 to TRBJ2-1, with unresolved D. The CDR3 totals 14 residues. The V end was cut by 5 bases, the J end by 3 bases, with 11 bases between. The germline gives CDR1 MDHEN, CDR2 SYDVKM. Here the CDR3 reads CASSPPDNYNEQFF. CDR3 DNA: TGTGCCAGCAGTCCCCCCGACAACTACAATGAGCAGTTCTTC. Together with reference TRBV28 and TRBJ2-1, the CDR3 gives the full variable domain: DVKVTQSSRYLVKRTGEKVFLECVQDMDHENMFWYRQDPGLGLRLIYFSYDVKMKEKGDIPEGYSVSREKKERFSLILESASTNQTSMYLCASSPPDNYNEQFFGPGTRLTVL.

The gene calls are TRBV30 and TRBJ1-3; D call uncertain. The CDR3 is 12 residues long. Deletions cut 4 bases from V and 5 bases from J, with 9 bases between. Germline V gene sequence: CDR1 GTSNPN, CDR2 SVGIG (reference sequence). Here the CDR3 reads CAWIFSRNTIYF. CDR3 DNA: TGTGCCTGGATTTTTTCGAGAAACACCATATATTTT.

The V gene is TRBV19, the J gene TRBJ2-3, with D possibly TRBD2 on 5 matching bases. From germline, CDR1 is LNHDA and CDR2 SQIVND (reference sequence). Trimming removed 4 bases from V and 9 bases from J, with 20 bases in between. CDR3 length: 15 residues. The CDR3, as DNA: TGTGCCAGTAGTAAGGAGGACTTCTTCAGCGGCACGCAGTATTTT. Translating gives CASSKEDFFSGTQYF.

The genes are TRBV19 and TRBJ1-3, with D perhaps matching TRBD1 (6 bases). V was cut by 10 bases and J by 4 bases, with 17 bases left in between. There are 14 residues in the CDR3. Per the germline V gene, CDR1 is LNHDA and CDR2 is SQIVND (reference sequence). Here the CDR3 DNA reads TGTGCCACCGGACAGCTCCTAGGGGGAAACACCATATATTTT. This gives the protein CATGQLLGGNTIYF.

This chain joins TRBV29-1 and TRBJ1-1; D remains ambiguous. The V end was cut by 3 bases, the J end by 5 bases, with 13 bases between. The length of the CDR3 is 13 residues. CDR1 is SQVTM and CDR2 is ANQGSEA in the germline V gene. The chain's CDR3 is CSVDQGLGTEAFF. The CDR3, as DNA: TGCAGCGTTGACCAAGGGTTAGGTACTGAAGCTTTCTTT.

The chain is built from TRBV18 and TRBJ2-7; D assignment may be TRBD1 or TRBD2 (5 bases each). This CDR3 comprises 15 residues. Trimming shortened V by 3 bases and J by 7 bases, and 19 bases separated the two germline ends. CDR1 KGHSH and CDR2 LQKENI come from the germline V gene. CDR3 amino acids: CASSPQTGPSREQYF. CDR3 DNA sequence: TGTGCCAGCTCACCCCAGACGGGGCCCTCTCGGGAGCAGTACTTC.

CDR3 sequence reads: CSVGTGMDGYTF. The DNA for the CDR3 is TGCAGCGTTGGGACGGGAATGGATGGCTACACCTTC. This chain connects TRBV29-1 to TRBJ1-2; D uncertain. Germline V gives CDR1 SQVTM, CDR2 ANQGSEA. V was pared by 4 bases and J by 6 bases, with 12 bases between. The CDR3 covers 12 residues.

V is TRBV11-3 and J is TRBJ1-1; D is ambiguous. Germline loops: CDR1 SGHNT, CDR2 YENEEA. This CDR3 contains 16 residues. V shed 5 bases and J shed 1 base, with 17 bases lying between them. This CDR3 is CASSLTFGLQNTEAFF. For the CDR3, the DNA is TGTGCCAGCAGCCTTACCTTCGGGCTTCAGAACACTGAAGCTTTCTTT.

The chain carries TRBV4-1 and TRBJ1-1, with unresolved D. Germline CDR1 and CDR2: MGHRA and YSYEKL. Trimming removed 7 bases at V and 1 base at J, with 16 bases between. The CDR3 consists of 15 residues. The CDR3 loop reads CASTLSATANTEAFF. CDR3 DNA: TGCGCCAGCACCCTGAGCGCTACAGCGAACACTGAAGCTTTCTTT.

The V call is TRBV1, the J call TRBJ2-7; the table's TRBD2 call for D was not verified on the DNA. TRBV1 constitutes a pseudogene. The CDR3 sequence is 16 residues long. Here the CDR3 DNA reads TGCACCAGCAGCCAAGATCGAGCGCGGGGGGGCTACGAGCAGTACTTC. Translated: CTSSQDRARGGYEQYF.

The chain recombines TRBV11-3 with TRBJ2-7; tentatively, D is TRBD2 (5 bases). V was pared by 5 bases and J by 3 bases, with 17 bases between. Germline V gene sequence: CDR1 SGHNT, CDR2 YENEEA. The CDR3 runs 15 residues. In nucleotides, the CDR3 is TGTGCCAGCAGCCCCCCGGGATACTCCTACTACGAGCAGTACTTC. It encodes CASSPPGYSYYEQYF.

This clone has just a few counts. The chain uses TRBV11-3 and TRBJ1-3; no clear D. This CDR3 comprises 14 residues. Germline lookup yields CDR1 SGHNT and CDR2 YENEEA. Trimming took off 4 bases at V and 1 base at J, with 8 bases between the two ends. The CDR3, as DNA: TGTGCCAGCAGCTCTGCAGGATCTGGAAACACCATATATTTT. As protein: CASSSAGSGNTIYF. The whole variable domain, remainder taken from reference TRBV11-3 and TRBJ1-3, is EAGVVQSPRYKIIEKKQPVAFWCNPISGHNTLYWYLQNLGQGPELLIRYENEEAVDDSQLPKDRFSAERLKGVDSTLKIQPAELGDSAVYLCASSSAGSGNTIYFGEGSWLTVV.

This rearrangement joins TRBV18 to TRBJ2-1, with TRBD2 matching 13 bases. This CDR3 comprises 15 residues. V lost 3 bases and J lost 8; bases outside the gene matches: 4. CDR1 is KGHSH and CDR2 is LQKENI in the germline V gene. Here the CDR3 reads CASSPRTSGGDEQFF. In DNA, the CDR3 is TGTGCCAGCTCACCTCGCACTAGCGGGGGGGATGAGCAGTTCTTC.

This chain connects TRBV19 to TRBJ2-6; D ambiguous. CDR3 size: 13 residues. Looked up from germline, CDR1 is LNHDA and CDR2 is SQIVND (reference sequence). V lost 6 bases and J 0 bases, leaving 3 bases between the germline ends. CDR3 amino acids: CASSGSGANVLTF. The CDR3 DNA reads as TGTGCCAGTAGCGGCTCTGGGGCCAACGTCCTGACTTTC.

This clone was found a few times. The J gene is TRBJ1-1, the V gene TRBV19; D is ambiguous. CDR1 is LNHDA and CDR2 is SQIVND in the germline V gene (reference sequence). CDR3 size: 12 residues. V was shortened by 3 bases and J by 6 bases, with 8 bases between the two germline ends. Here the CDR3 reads CASSISPSEAFF. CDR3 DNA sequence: TGTGCCAGTAGTATCTCTCCTTCTGAAGCTTTCTTT. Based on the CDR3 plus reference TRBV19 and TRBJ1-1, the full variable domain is DGGITQSPKYLFRKEGQNVTLSCEQNLNHDAMYWYRQDPGQGLRLIYYSQIVNDFQKGDIAEGYSVSREKKESFPLTVTSAQKNPTAFYLCASSISPSEAFFGQGTRLTVV.

In nucleotides, the CDR3 is TGTGCCAGCAGCTTAGCAGCTTTCCTGTTCAAGGGCTACACCTTC. Translating gives CASSLAAFLFKGYTF. The V call is TRBV7-5, the J call TRBJ1-2. TRBV7-5 is an annotated pseudogene. The CDR3 has 15 amino acids.

CDR3 in amino acids: CASSTVVFGTGNYGYTF. The CDR3 DNA reads TGTGCCAGCAGTACCGTAGTCTTCGGGACAGGCAACTATGGCTACACCTTC. J is TRBJ1-2 and V is TRBV6-8, with 8 bases aligning to TRBD1. Trimming removed 5 bases from V and 2 bases from J; junction bases left unmatched: 13. CDR1 MNHGY and CDR2 SAAAGT come from the germline V gene. The CDR3 has 17 amino acids.

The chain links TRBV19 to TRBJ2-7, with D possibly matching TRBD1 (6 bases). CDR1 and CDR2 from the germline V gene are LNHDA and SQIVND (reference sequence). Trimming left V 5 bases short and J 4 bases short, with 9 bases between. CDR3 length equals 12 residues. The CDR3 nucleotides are TGTGCCAGTAGTTCAGGGGAGTACGAGCAGTACTTC. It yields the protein CASSSGEYEQYF.

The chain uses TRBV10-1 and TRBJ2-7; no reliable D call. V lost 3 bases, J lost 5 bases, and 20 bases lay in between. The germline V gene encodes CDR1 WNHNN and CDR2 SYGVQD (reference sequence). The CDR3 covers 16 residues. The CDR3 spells CASSEQPAGSGHEQYF. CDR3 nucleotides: TGCGCCAGCAGTGAACAACCCGCCGGGTCGGGCCACGAGCAGTACTTC.

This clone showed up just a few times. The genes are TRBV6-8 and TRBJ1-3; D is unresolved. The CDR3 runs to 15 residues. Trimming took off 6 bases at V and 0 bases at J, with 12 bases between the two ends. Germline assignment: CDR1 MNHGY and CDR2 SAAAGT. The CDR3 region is CASRAAGNSGNTIYF. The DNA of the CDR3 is TGTGCCAGCAGAGCCGCGGGCAACTCTGGAAACACCATATATTTT.

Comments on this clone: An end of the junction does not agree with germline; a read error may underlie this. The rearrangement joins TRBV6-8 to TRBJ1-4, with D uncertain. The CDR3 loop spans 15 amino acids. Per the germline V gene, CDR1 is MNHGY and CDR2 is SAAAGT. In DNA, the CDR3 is TGTGCCAACAGTTACAAGACAAGGCTCATCGAAAAACTGTTTTTT. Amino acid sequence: CANSYKTRLIEKLFF.

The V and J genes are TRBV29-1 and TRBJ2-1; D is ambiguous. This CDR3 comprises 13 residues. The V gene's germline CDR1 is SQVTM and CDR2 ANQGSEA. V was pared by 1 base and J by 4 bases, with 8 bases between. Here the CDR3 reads CSVEVWGYNEQFF. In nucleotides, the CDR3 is TGCAGCGTTGAAGTATGGGGTTACAATGAGCAGTTCTTC.

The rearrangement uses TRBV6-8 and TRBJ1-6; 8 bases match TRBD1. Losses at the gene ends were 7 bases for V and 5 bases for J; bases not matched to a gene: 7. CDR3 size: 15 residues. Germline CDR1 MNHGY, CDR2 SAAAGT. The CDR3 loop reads CASTPGTGNNSPLHF. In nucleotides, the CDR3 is TGTGCCAGCACCCCCGGGACAGGCAATAATTCACCCCTCCACTTT.

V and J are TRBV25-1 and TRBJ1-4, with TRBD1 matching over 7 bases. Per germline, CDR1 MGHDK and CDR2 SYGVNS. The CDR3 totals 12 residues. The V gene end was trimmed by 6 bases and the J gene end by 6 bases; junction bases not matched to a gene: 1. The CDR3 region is CASRQGYEKLFF. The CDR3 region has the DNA TGTGCCAGCAGACAGGGGTATGAAAAACTGTTTTTT.

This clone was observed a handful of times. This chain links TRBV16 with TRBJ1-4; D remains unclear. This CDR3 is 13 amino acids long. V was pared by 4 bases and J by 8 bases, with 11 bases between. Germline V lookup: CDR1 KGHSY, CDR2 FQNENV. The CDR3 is CASSRDPLEKLFF. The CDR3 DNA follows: TGTGCCAGCAGCCGGGATCCTTTGGAAAAACTGTTTTTT.

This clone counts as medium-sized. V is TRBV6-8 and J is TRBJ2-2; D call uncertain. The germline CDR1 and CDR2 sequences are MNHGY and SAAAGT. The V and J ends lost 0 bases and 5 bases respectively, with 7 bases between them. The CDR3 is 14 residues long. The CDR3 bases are TGTGCCAGCAGTTACTCGGCCGTAACCGGGGAGCTGTTTTTT. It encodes CASSYSAVTGELFF.

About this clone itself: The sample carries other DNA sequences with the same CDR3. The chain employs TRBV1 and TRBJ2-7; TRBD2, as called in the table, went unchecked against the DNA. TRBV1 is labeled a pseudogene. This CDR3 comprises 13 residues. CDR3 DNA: TGCGCCAGCAGCCAAGATCGGTCCTACGAGCAGTACTTC. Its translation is CASSQDRSYEQYF.

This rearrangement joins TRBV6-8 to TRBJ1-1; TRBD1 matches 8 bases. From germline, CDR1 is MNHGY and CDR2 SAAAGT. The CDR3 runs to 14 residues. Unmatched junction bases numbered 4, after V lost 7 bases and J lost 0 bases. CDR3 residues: CASTWDRMNTEAFF. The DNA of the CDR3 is TGTGCCAGCACCTGGGACAGGATGAACACTGAAGCTTTCTTT.

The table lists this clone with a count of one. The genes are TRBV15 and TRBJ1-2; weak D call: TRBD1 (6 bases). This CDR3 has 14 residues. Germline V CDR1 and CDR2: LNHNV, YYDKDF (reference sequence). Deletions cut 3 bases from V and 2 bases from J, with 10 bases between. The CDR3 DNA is TGTGCCACCAGCAGGACAGGTTCCAACTATGGCTACACCTTC. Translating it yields CATSRTGSNYGYTF.